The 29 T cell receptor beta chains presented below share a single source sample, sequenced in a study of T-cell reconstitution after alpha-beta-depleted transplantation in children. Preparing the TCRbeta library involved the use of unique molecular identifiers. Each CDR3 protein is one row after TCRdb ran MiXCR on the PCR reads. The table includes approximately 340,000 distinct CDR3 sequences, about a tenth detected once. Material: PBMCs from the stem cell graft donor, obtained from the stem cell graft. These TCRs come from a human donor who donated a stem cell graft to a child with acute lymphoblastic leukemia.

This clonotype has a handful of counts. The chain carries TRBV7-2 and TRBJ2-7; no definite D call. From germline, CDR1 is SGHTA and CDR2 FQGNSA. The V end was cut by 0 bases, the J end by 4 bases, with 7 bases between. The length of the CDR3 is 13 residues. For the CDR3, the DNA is TGTGCCAGCAGCTTAGCCCGGAGATACGAGCAGTACTTC. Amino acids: CASSLARRYEQYF.

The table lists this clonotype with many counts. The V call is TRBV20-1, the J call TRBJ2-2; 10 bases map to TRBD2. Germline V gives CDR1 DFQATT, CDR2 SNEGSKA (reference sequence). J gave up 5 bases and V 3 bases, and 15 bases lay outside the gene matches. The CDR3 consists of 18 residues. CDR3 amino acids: CSARDFSSGRGETGELFF. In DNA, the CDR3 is TGCAGTGCTAGGGATTTCTCTAGCGGGAGAGGGGAGACCGGGGAGCTGTTTTTT.

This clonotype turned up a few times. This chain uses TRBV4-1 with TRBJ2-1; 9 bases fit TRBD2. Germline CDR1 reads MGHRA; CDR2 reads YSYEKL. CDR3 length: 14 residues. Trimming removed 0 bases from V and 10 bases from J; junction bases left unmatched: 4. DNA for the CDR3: TGCGCCAGCAGCCAAGATGGGCTAGCGGGGGAGCAGTTCTTC. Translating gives CASSQDGLAGEQFF.

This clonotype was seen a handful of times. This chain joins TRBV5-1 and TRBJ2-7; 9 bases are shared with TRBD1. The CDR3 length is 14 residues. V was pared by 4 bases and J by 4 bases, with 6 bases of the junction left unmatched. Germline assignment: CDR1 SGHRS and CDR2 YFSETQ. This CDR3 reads CASSIGQGSYEQYF. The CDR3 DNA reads TGCGCCAGCAGCATTGGACAGGGGTCGTACGAGCAGTACTTC.

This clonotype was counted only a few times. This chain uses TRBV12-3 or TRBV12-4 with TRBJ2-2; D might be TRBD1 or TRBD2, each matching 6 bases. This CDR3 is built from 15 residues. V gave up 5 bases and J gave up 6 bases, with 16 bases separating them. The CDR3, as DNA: TGTGCCAGCAGTCCACCAAGGGGGGCATCCGGGGAGCTGTTTTTT. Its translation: CASSPPRGASGELFF.

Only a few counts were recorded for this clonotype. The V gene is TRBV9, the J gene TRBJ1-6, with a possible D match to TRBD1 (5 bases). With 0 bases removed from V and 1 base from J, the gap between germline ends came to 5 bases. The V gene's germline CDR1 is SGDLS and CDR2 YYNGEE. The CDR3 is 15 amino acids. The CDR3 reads CASSVEGSYNSPLHF. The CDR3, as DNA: TGTGCCAGCAGCGTAGAGGGGTCCTATAATTCACCCCTCCACTTT.

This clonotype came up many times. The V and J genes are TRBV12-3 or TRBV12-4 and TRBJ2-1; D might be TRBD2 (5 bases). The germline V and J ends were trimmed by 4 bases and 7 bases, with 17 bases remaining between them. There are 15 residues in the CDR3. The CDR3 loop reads CASSSDWKRDNEQFF. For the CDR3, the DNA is TGTGCCAGCAGTTCCGACTGGAAGAGGGATAATGAGCAGTTCTTC.

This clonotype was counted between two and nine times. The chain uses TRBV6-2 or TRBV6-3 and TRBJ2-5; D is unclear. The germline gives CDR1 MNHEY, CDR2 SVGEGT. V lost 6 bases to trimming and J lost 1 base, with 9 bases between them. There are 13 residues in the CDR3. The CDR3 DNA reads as TGTGCCAGCAGGTTACTAATCCAAGAGACCCAGTACTTC. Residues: CASRLLIQETQYF.

The CDR3 region has the DNA TGCAGTGCTAGTCAATTATGGACAGGGGGCTCCGGGGAGCTGTTTTTT. Translated, it gives CSASQLWTGGSGELFF. The chain couples TRBV20-1 to TRBJ2-2, with 11 bases identical to TRBD1. V shed 3 bases and J 6 bases; nucleotides not matched to a gene: 9. This CDR3 has 16 amino acids. From germline, CDR1 is DFQATT and CDR2 SNEGSKA (reference sequence).

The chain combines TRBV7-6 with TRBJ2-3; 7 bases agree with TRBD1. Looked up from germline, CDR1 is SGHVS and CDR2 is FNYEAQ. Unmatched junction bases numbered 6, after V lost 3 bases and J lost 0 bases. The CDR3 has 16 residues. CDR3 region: CASSFWTGISTDTQYF. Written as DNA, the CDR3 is TGTGCCAGCAGCTTCTGGACAGGAATAAGCACAGATACGCAGTATTTT.

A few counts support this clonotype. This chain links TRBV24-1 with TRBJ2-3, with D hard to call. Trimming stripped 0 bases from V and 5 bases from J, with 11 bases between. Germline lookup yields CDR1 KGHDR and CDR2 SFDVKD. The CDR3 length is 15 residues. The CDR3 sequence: CATSDLSGLQDTQYF. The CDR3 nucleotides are TGTGCCACCAGTGATTTGTCCGGCCTTCAAGATACGCAGTATTTT.

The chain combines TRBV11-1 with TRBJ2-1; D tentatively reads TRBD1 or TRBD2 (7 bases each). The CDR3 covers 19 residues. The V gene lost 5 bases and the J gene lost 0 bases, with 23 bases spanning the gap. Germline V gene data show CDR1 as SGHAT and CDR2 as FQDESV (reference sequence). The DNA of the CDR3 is TGTGCCAGCAGCCCCACGGTTAGAGGGGGCGGGAGCTCCTACAATGAGCAGTTCTTC. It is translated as CASSPTVRGGGSSYNEQFF.

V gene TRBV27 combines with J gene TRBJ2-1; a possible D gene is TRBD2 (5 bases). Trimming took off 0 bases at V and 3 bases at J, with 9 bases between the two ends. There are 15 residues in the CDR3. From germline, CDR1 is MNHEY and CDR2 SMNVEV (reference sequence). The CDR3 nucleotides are TGTGCCAGCAGTTTATCGCGCACTAGCTACAATGAGCAGTTCTTC. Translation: CASSLSRTSYNEQFF.

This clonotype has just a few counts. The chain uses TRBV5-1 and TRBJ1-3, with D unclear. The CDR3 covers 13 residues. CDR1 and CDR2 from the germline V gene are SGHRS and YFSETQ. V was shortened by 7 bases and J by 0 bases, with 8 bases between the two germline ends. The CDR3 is CASGEVSGNTIYF. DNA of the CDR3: TGCGCCAGCGGGGAGGTCTCTGGAAACACCATATATTTT.

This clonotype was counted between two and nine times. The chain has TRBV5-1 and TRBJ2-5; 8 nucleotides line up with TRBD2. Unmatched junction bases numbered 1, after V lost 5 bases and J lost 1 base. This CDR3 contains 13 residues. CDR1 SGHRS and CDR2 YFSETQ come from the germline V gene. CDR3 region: CASRAGGQETQYF. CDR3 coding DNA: TGCGCCAGCAGGGCGGGAGGCCAAGAGACCCAGTACTTC.

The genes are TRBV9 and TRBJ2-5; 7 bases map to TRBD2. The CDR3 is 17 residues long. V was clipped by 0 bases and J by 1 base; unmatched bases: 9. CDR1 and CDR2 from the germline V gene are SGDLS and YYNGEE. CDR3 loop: CASSVALRGTTQETQYF. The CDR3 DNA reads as TGTGCCAGCAGCGTAGCCCTAAGAGGGACTACCCAAGAGACCCAGTACTTC.

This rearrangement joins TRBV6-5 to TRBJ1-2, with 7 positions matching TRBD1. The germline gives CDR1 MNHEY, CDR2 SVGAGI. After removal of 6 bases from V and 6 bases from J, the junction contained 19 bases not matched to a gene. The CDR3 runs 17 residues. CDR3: CASSYPDVRSTGHGYTF. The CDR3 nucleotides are TGTGCCAGCAGCTACCCGGACGTAAGGTCGACAGGGCATGGCTACACCTTC.

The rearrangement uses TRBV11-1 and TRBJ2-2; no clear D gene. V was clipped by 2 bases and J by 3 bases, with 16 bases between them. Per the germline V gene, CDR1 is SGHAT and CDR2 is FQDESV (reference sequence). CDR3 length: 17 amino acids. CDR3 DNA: TGTGCCAGCAGCTTACGCATCTGGCCGAGAGACACCGGGGAGCTGTTTTTT. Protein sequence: CASSLRIWPRDTGELFF. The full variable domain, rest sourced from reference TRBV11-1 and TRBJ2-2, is EAEVAQSPRYKITEKSQAVAFWCDPISGHATLYWYRQILGQGPELLVQFQDESVVDDSQLPKDRFSAERLKGVDSTLKIQPAELGDSAMYLCASSLRIWPRDTGELFFGEGSRLTVL.

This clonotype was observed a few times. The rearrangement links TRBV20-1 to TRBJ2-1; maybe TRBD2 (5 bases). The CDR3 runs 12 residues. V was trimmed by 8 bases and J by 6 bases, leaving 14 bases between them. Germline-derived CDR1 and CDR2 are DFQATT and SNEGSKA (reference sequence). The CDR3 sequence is CSYRLAPNEQFF. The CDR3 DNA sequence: TGCAGTTATCGGCTAGCACCCAATGAGCAGTTCTTC.

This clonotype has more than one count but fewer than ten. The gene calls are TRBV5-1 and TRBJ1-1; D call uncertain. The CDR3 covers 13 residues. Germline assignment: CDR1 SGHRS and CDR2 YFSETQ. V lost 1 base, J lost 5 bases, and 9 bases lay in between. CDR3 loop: CASSLLEGTEAFF. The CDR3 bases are TGCGCCAGCAGCTTGCTGGAGGGAACTGAAGCTTTCTTT.

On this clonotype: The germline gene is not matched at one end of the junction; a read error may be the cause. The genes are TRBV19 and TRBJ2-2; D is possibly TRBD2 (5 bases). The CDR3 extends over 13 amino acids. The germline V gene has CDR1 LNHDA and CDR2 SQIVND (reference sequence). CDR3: CASSIVGTGEPFF. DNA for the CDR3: TGTGCCAGTAGTATAGTTGGCACCGGGGAGCCGTTTTTT.

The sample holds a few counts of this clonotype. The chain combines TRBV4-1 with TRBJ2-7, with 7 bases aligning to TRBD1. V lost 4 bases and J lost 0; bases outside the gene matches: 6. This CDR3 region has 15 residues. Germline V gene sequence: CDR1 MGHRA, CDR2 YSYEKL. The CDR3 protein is CASSPRQGDSYEQYF. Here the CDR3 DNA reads TGCGCCAGCAGCCCACGACAGGGAGACTCCTACGAGCAGTACTTC.

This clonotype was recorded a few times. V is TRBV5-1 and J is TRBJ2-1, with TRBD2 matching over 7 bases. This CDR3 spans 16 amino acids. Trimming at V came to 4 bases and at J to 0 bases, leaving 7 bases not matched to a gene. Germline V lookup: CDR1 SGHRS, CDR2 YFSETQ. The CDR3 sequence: CASSPLGGSSYNEQFF. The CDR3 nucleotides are TGCGCCAGCAGCCCCCTAGGCGGGAGCTCCTACAATGAGCAGTTCTTC.

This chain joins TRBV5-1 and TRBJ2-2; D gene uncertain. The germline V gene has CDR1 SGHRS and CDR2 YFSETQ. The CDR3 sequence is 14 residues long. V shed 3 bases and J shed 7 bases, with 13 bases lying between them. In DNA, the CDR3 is TGCGCCAGCAGCTACAACCGGCAAGGCGGGGAGCTGTTTTTT. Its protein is CASSYNRQGGELFF.

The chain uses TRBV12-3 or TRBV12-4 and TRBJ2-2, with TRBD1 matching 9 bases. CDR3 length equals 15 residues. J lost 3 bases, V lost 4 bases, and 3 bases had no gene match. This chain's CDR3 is CASSSGTGYTGELFF. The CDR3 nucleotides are TGTGCCAGCAGTTCCGGGACAGGGTACACCGGGGAGCTGTTTTTT.

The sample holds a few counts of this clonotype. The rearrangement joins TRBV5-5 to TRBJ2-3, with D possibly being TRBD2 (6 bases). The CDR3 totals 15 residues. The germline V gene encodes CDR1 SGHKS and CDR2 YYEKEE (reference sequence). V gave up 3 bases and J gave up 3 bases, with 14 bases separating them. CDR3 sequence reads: CASSSWRDGTDTQYF. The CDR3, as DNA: TGTGCCAGCAGCTCTTGGCGGGATGGGACAGATACGCAGTATTTT.

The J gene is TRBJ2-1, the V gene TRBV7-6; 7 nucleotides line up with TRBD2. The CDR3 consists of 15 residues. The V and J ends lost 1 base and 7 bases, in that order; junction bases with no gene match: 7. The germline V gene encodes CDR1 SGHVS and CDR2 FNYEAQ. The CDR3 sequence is CASSLDSPGGNEQFF. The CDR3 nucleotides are TGTGCCAGCAGCTTAGACTCTCCCGGGGGGAATGAGCAGTTCTTC.

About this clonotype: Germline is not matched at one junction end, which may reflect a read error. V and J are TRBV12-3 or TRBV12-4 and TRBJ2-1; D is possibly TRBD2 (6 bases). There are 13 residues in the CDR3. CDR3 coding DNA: TGTGCCAGCAGTTTACATAGGGACTCCGGGGGACTCTTC. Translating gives CASSLHRDSGGLF.

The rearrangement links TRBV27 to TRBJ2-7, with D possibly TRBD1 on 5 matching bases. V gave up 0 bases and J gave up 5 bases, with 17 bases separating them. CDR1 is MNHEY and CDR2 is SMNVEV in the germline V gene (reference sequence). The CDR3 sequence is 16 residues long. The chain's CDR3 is CASSLSAAQGGHEQYF. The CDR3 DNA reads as TGTGCCAGCAGTTTATCGGCGGCCCAGGGTGGGCACGAGCAGTACTTC.